Below, 32 T cell receptor beta chains from the same sample are listed, as sequenced in a study of blood T cell repertoires in COVID-19. Clones were read by immunoSEQ multiplex PCR, and TCRdb kept only the in-frame ones, dropping some. The top ten clones hold roughly 32% of a sample with about 14,000 clones, around 83% of them seen once. The sample comprised peripheral blood. The receptors were gathered from a man aged 45-65 years with active COVID-19.

The chain joins TRBV19 to TRBJ2-1, with TRBD2 as a possible D gene (6 bases). In germline, CDR1 is LNHDA, CDR2 SQIVND (reference sequence). V dropped 5 bases and J dropped 5 bases, with 19 bases sitting between them. This CDR3 has 16 residues. The CDR3 sequence is CASSFPGAGINNEQFF. CDR3 DNA sequence: TGTGCCAGTAGTTTCCCCGGGGCGGGGATTAACAATGAGCAGTTCTTC.

This clone was detected only once. The V and J genes are TRBV27 and TRBJ1-5; 9 positions match TRBD1. This CDR3 is built from 13 residues. The trim removed 8 bases at V and 9 bases at J, leaving 8 bases unmatched. Looked up from germline, CDR1 is MNHEY and CDR2 is SMNVEV (reference sequence). The DNA of the CDR3 is TGTGCCAGCGCCACAGGGGGCCTCCGGCCCCAGCATTTT. It is translated as CASATGGLRPQHF.

The chain joins TRBV7-6 to TRBJ2-1; weak D call: TRBD2 (5 bases). V was clipped by 5 bases and J by 7 bases, with 27 bases between them. Per germline, CDR1 SGHVS and CDR2 FNYEAQ. CDR3 length: 18 residues. CDR3 sequence reads: CASSPDSPSSSFWNEQFF. DNA for the CDR3: TGTGCCAGCAGCCCAGACTCCCCTAGCTCGTCCTTTTGGAATGAGCAGTTCTTC.

The V and J genes are TRBV19 and TRBJ2-1; no definite D call. In germline, CDR1 is LNHDA, CDR2 SQIVND (reference sequence). The CDR3 is made up of 15 amino acids. Trimming took 3 bases from V and 0 from J, leaving 9 bases between them. CDR3 DNA sequence: TGTGCCAGTAGTATCACTGAAGTCTCCTACAATGAGCAGTTCTTC. Its protein is CASSITEVSYNEQFF.

The chain has TRBV3-1 (or the pseudogene TRBV3-2) and TRBJ2-7, with TRBD2 as a possible D gene (5 bases). Trimming cost V 8 bases and J 7 bases, with 18 bases left between them. The CDR3 extends over 13 amino acids. Looked up from germline, CDR1 is LGHDT and CDR2 is YNNKEL (reference sequence). The CDR3 DNA sequence: TGTGCCAGCCGGGTGAAGCTAACGGGAGAGCAGTACTTC. This sequence encodes CASRVKLTGEQYF.

CDR3 nucleotides: TGTGCCAGTAGTAGGAAGTTAGCGGAGACCCAGTACTTC. Translating gives CASSRKLAETQYF. The rearrangement links TRBV19 to TRBJ2-5; tentative D call: TRBD2 (5 bases). Trimming removed 4 bases at V and 5 bases at J, with 11 bases between. CDR1 and CDR2 from the germline V gene are LNHDA and SQIVND (reference sequence). The CDR3 spans 13 residues. The full variable domain, completed using reference TRBV19 and TRBJ2-5, is DGGITQSPKYLFRKEGQNVTLSCEQNLNHDAMYWYRQDPGQGLRLIYYSQIVNDFQKGDIAEGYSVSREKKESFPLTVTSAQKNPTAFYLCASSRKLAETQYFGPGTRLLVL.

This clone showed up just a few times. This chain uses TRBV11-2 with TRBJ1-1; the D is unclear. Germline V gene data show CDR1 as SGHAT and CDR2 as FQNNGV. This CDR3 has 16 amino acids. V was clipped by 6 bases and J by 3 bases, with 20 bases between them. The CDR3 region has the DNA TGTGCCAGCAGAAAAAGGGAGGTCGGAACGTACACTGAAGCTTTCTTT. The encoded protein is CASRKREVGTYTEAFF.

The chain recombines TRBV4-2 with TRBJ2-1; possible D gene TRBD2, 5 bases. V shed 0 bases and J shed 4 bases, with 7 bases lying between them. The CDR3 runs 14 residues. Germline V gives CDR1 LGHNA, CDR2 YNFKEQ. The CDR3 protein is CASSQESGYNEQFF. CDR3 DNA sequence: TGTGCCAGCAGCCAAGAAAGCGGATACAATGAGCAGTTCTTC.

The chain is built from TRBV4-1 and TRBJ1-6, with 9 bases matching TRBD1. Germline lookup yields CDR1 MGHRA and CDR2 YSYEKL. The CDR3 consists of 19 residues. V gave up 3 bases and J gave up 6 bases; unmatched junction bases: 15. The DNA of the CDR3 is TGCGCCAGCAGCCAGATCACCGGGACAGGGCTTTTGGGTAATTCACCCCTCCACTTT. Amino acid sequence: CASSQITGTGLLGNSPLHF.

This clone appeared once. The chain is built from TRBV23-1 and TRBJ2-7; the match to TRBD1 covers 8 bases. TRBV23-1 belongs to the ORF category, with a function that is uncertain. CDR3 size: 16 residues. Trimming cost V 2 bases and J 7 bases; bases outside gene matches: 13. The CDR3 DNA reads TGCGCCAGCAGTCAACTCCGGGACAGGACAGCTCTGGAGCAGTACTTC. Translating it yields CASSQLRDRTALEQYF.

CDR3 sequence: CASSAGTGGSNTEAFF. CDR3 coding DNA: TGTGCCAGCAGCGCGGGGACAGGGGGCTCGAACACTGAAGCTTTCTTT. This chain uses TRBV9 with TRBJ1-1; TRBD1 agrees at 12 bases. The germline V gene has CDR1 SGDLS and CDR2 YYNGEE. J gave up 1 base and V 3 bases, and 4 bases lay outside the gene matches. The CDR3 is made up of 16 amino acids.

The V and J genes are TRBV7-9 and TRBJ1-2; 7 positions agree with TRBD1. The CDR3 length is 13 residues. The V and J ends lost 5 bases and 3 bases, in that order; junction bases with no gene match: 3. The germline V gene has CDR1 SEHNR and CDR2 FQNEAQ (reference sequence). The CDR3 loop reads CASSAGQDYGYTF. As DNA, the CDR3 is TGTGCCAGCAGCGCCGGACAGGACTATGGCTACACCTTC.

The chain carries TRBV9 and TRBJ1-1; possible D gene TRBD1, 6 bases. The CDR3 runs to 15 residues. Per germline, CDR1 SGDLS and CDR2 YYNGEE. The V and J ends lost 1 base and 5 bases respectively, with 15 bases between them. The CDR3 reads CASSVHLGATTEAFF. CDR3 bases: TGTGCCAGCAGCGTACATCTGGGGGCGACGACTGAAGCTTTCTTT.

The chain carries TRBV24-1 and TRBJ2-2; TRBD2 is a possible D gene (6 bases). V gave up 5 bases and J gave up 6 bases, with 9 bases separating them. CDR1 and CDR2 (germline): KGHDR, SFDVKD. The CDR3 is made up of 13 amino acids. The CDR3 spells CATSGRVAGELFF. As DNA, the CDR3 is TGTGCCACCAGTGGGAGGGTCGCCGGGGAGCTGTTTTTT.

This rearrangement joins TRBV7-9 to TRBJ2-5; 13 nucleotides agree with TRBD2. The CDR3 contains 16 residues. Unmatched junction bases numbered 7, after V lost 4 bases and J lost 5 bases. Germline V CDR1 and CDR2: SEHNR, FQNEAQ (reference sequence). CDR3 loop: CASSSGLAGSRETQYF. The CDR3 coding sequence is TGTGCCAGCAGCTCGGGACTAGCGGGAAGTAGGGAGACCCAGTACTTC.

This chain uses TRBV19 with TRBJ2-1, with 12 nucleotides matching TRBD2. The germline V gene has CDR1 LNHDA and CDR2 SQIVND (reference sequence). Germline trimming cut 2 bases from V and 5 bases from J; bases unmatched to any gene: 4. The CDR3 is made up of 16 amino acids. The CDR3 is CASSITGLAGHNEQFF. Written as DNA, the CDR3 is TGTGCCAGTAGTATAACGGGACTAGCGGGTCACAATGAGCAGTTCTTC.

This clone was counted a single time. The chain links TRBV3-1 (or the pseudogene TRBV3-2) to TRBJ2-1; D possibly corresponds to TRBD1 (6 bases). This CDR3 has 10 amino acids. The germline V gene encodes CDR1 LGHDT and CDR2 YNNKEL (reference sequence). The CDR3 bases are TGTGGGGCAGGGGCCCCTGAGCAGTTCTTC. Translating it yields CGAGAPEQFF.

The chain recombines TRBV29-1 with TRBJ2-7; tentatively, D is TRBD1 (6 bases). The CDR3 sequence is 14 residues long. Trimming removed 7 bases from V and 5 bases from J, with 21 bases in between. Germline V lookup: CDR1 SQVTM, CDR2 ANQGSEA. CDR3 residues: CSGSNPGTKDEQYF. In DNA form, the CDR3 reads TGCAGCGGTTCAAACCCAGGGACAAAGGACGAGCAGTACTTC.

V and J are TRBV5-6 and TRBJ2-1, with D unresolved. The germline V gene encodes CDR1 SGHDT and CDR2 YYEEEE. This CDR3 has 11 amino acids. The V and J ends lost 2 bases and 9 bases respectively, with 6 bases between them. The CDR3 DNA sequence: TGTGCCAGCAGCTTTGGCCGTGAGCAGTTCTTC. Amino acids: CASSFGREQFF.

This clone was detected only a few times. Distinct nucleotide sequences in the sample also encode this CDR3. This rearrangement joins TRBV4-2 to TRBJ2-1; TRBD1 matches at 8 bases. The V gene's germline CDR1 is LGHNA and CDR2 YNFKEQ. This CDR3 contains 14 residues. V was clipped by 3 bases and J by 7 bases; unmatched bases: 5. The CDR3: CASSQEDRANEQFF. The CDR3 coding sequence is TGTGCCAGCAGCCAGGAGGACAGGGCGAATGAGCAGTTCTTC.

The chain links TRBV2 to TRBJ2-1; TRBD1 is a possible D gene (6 bases). The CDR3 spans 15 residues. CDR1 is SNHLY and CDR2 is FYNNEI in the germline V gene. Trimming removed 8 bases at V and 4 bases at J, with 18 bases between. This CDR3 reads CASGDPLTGYNEQFF. CDR3 coding DNA: TGTGCCAGCGGGGACCCATTGACAGGTTACAATGAGCAGTTCTTC.

The V gene is TRBV14, the J gene TRBJ2-1; TRBD2 agrees at 7 bases. Trimming at V came to 4 bases and at J to 0 bases, leaving 3 bases not matched to a gene. The CDR3 has 15 amino acids. The V gene's germline CDR1 is SGHDN and CDR2 FVKESK. The CDR3 loop reads CASSPVAGSYNEQFF. CDR3 DNA sequence: TGTGCCAGCAGCCCAGTAGCGGGCTCCTACAATGAGCAGTTCTTC.

V gene TRBV25-1 combines with J gene TRBJ1-5; unclear D gene. Trimming took 1 base from V and 4 from J, leaving 8 bases between them. The length of the CDR3 is 14 residues. Germline V gene lookup returns CDR1 MGHDK and CDR2 SYGVNS. DNA of the CDR3: TGTGCCAGCAGTGAATTTGGAGGGAATCAGCCCCAGCATTTT. Its translation is CASSEFGGNQPQHF.

J is TRBJ2-7 and V is TRBV6-5; maybe TRBD2 (6 bases). The CDR3 consists of 14 residues. Looked up from germline, CDR1 is MNHEY and CDR2 is SVGAGI. The ends were cut back, 5 bases at V and 1 base at J, with 12 bases in the middle. The CDR3 protein is CASSRDSESYEQYF. The DNA of the CDR3 is TGTGCCAGCAGTCGGGACTCCGAATCCTACGAGCAGTACTTC.

The chain carries TRBV15 and TRBJ1-3; the match to TRBD1 covers 7 bases. This CDR3 spans 15 amino acids. The germline V gene encodes CDR1 LNHNV and CDR2 YYDKDF (reference sequence). J lost 3 bases, V lost 0 bases, and 2 bases had no gene match. The CDR3 DNA sequence: TGTGCCACCAGCAGAGACGGACAGGATGGAAACACCATATATTTT. It is translated as CATSRDGQDGNTIYF.

The rearrangement links TRBV6-4 to TRBJ2-2, with a possible D match to TRBD1 (6 bases). Trimming stripped 6 bases from V and 6 bases from J, with 8 bases between. The CDR3 spans 12 residues. The germline gives CDR1 MRHNA, CDR2 SNTAGT. The CDR3 coding sequence is TGTGCCAGCAGAGGGGGAGCCGGGGAGCTGTTTTTT. Amino acid sequence: CASRGGAGELFF.

This rearrangement joins TRBV6-5 to TRBJ2-1, with TRBD1 identical over 9 bases. The V gene's germline CDR1 is MNHEY and CDR2 SVGAGI. V lost 6 bases, J lost 2 bases, and 5 bases stayed unmatched. This CDR3 contains 15 residues. CDR3: CASSLQGAAYNEQFF. The CDR3 DNA reads TGTGCCAGCAGCCTACAGGGGGCAGCCTACAATGAGCAGTTCTTC.

The rearrangement uses TRBV9 and TRBJ2-5; TRBD2 might be the D (6 bases). Germline loops: CDR1 SGDLS, CDR2 YYNGEE. The V end lost 0 bases, the J end lost 4 bases, and 13 bases lay between the germline ends. CDR3 length equals 15 residues. CDR3: CASSVGTGVRETQYF. Here the CDR3 DNA reads TGTGCCAGCAGCGTAGGGACGGGAGTTAGAGAGACCCAGTACTTC.

The rearrangement joins TRBV25-1 to TRBJ2-7, with a weak D call TRBD1 (5 bases). V lost 3 bases to trimming and J lost 1 base, with 10 bases between them. The CDR3 contains 14 residues. Germline V gene lookup returns CDR1 MGHDK and CDR2 SYGVNS. CDR3 in amino acids: CASSEEQVSYEQYF. CDR3 DNA: TGTGCCAGCAGTGAGGAACAGGTGTCCTACGAGCAGTACTTC.

The gene calls are TRBV9 and TRBJ2-1; a weak D match, TRBD1 (6 bases). The CDR3 contains 13 residues. Germline values: CDR1 SGDLS, CDR2 YYNGEE. The V end was cut by 0 bases, the J end by 9 bases, with 10 bases between. The CDR3 reads CASSVVDSREQFF. DNA for the CDR3: TGTGCCAGCAGCGTAGTGGACAGTCGTGAGCAGTTCTTC.

The genes are TRBV3-1 (or the pseudogene TRBV3-2) and TRBJ2-7, with D possibly matching TRBD2 (7 bases). The CDR3 contains 14 residues. V was clipped by 0 bases and J by 2 bases, with 8 bases between them. The V gene's germline CDR1 is LGHDT and CDR2 YNNKEL (reference sequence). CDR3 region: CASSQEGGPYEQYF. CDR3 bases: TGTGCCAGCAGCCAAGAGGGGGGGCCCTACGAGCAGTACTTC.

In this sample, this clone turned up a few times. This chain links TRBV28 with TRBJ2-5; 8 bases are shared with TRBD1. The CDR3 loop spans 16 amino acids. The V and J ends lost 7 bases and 7 bases, in that order; junction bases with no gene match: 17. Looked up from germline, CDR1 is MDHEN and CDR2 is SYDVKM. The chain's CDR3 is CASTEISDRDIGTQYF. Written as DNA, the CDR3 is TGTGCCAGCACCGAGATCTCGGACAGGGACATTGGGACCCAGTACTTC.